Detailed here is one TCR beta chain. Antigen specificity is unknown. All donors participated as healthy donors of bone marrow. This record belongs to a study of cytomegalovirus exposure and HLA in healthy donors. Study-wide results and limits: Among immune exposure information, only CMV serostatus was available.

Vbeta (60) and Jbeta (13) primers were used in the PCR. Clones were sequenced by immunoSEQ multiplex PCR, and TCRdb holds only the in-frame ones, with some missing. Of 100,000 to 150,000 clones listed, about four fifths are singletons. The V gene's germline CDR1 is SGHDN and CDR2 FVKESK. The CDR3 contains 13 residues. Trimming at V came to 4 bases and at J to 6 bases, leaving 6 bases not matched to a gene. The sample was PBMCs. The receptor was derived from a man younger than 35 in good health and CMV-seronegative. The chain joins TRBV14 to TRBJ2-7, with 7 bases that match TRBD1. Here the CDR3 reads CASSRDRLGEQYF. DNA of the CDR3: TGTGCCAGCAGCCGGGACAGATTGGGCGAGCAGTACTTC.